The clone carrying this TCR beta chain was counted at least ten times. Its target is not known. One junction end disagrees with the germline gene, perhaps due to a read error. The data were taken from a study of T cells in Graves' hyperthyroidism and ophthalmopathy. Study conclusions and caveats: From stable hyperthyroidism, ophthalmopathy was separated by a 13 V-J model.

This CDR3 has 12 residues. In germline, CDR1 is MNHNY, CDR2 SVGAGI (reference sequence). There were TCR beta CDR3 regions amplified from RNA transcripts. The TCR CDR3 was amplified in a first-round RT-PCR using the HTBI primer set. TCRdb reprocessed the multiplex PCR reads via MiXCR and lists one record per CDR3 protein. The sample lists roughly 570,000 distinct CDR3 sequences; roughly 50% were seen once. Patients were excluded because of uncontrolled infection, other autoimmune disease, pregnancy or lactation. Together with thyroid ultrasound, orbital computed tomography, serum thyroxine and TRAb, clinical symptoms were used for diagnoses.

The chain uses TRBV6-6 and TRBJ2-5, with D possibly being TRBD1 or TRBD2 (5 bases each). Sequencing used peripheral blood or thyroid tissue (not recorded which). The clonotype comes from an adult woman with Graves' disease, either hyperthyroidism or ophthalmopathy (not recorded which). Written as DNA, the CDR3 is TGTGCCAGCAGCCAATCCGCCGGGACGGGATCCTTC. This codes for CASSQSAGTGSF.